In its sample, the clone carrying this T cell receptor (beta chain) was seen many times. All patients reached thyroid surgery having received no treatment beforehand. These data come from a study of metastatic and nonmetastatic thyroid tumors. J lost 4 bases, V lost 2 bases, and 6 bases had no gene match. From germline, CDR1 is LGHDT and CDR2 YNNKEL (reference sequence). CDR3 length: 18 amino acids. TCRdb re-processed the PCR reads through MiXCR. The repertoire holds 25,000 to 40,000 clones, approximately 7.4% seen once, with just under 45% in the top ten. The origin of this receptor is a female donor with papillary thyroid cancer or a benign thyroid nodule (not recorded which). Some clones in this sample may be carry-over from other donors' samples. The source material was blood. The genes are TRBV3-1 and TRBJ2-2, with TRBD2 identical over 14 bases. The CDR3 is CASSQRTSGRTGTGELFF. DNA for the CDR3: TGTGCCAGCAGCCAACGGACTAGCGGGAGGACTGGCACCGGGGAGCTGTTTTTT. Full variable domain (rest looked up from reference TRBV3-1 and TRBJ2-2): DTAVSQTPKYLVTQMGNDKSIKCEQNLGHDTMYWYKQDSKKFLKIMFSYNNKELIINETVPNRFSPKSPDKAHLNLHINSLELGDSAVYFCASSQRTSGRTGTGELFFGEGSRLTVL.